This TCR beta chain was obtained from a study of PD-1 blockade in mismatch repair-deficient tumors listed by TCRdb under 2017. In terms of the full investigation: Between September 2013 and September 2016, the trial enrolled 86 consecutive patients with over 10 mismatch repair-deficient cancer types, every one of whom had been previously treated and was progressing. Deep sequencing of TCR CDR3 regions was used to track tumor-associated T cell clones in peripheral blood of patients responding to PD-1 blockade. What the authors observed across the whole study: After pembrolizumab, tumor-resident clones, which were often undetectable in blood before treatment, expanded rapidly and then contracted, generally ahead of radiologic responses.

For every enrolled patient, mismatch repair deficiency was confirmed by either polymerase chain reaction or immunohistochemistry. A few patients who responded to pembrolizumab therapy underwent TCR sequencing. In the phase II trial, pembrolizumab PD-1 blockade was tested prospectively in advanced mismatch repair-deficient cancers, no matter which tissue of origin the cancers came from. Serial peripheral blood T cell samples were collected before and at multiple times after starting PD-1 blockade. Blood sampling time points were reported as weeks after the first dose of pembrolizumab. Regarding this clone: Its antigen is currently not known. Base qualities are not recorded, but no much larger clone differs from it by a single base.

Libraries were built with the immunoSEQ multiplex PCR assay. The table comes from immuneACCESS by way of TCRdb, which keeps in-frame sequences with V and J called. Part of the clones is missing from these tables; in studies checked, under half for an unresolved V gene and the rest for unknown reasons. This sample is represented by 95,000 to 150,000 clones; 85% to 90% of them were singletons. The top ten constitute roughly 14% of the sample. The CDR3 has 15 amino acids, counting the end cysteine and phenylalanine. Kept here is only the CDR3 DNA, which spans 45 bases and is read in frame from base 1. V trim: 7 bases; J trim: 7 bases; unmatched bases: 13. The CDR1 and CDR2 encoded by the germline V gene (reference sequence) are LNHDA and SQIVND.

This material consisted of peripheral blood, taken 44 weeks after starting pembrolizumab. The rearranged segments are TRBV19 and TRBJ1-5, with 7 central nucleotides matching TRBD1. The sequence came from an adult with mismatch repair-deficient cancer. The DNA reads TGTGCCAGTACCTTGACAGGGAAGGAATTGCAGCCCCAGCATTTT. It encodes CASTLTGKELQPQHF.